The sequence of this T cell receptor beta chain was determined in a study of blood T cell repertoires in COVID-19. Study-level background: Material from acute and convalescent COVID-19 was sourced from the United States, Italy and Spain. PBMCs, B-cell-depleted T cells, or T cells were the source of the cDNA or gDNA that made up the material.

CDR3 length: 15 amino acids. The J segment lost 7 bases and the V segment lost 5 bases, leaving 9 bases of the junction unmatched. Germline-derived CDR1 and CDR2 are LGHDT and YNNKEL (reference sequence). Enrolment of Seattle patients took place during active infection, and they were followed longitudinally. Source study methods: Amplifying reference gene primers gave estimates of nucleated cell counts. Data came from immunoSEQ multiplex PCR; TCRdb stores just in-frame clones and leaves some out. From that table come the V and J calls and clone size; the DNA was used to work out D and trimming. This table has roughly 250,000 clones, over 75% appearing once.

Source material: peripheral blood. This sequence joins TRBV3-1 (or the pseudogene TRBV3-2) and TRBJ1-4; 8 bases agree with TRBD1. This TCR came from a human donor with COVID-19, enrolled during active disease. The donor label of this sample is uncertain. The CDR3 sequence is CASSSQQGGTEKLFF. The CDR3, as DNA: TGTGCCAGCAGCTCTCAACAGGGGGGGACTGAAAAACTGTTTTTT.